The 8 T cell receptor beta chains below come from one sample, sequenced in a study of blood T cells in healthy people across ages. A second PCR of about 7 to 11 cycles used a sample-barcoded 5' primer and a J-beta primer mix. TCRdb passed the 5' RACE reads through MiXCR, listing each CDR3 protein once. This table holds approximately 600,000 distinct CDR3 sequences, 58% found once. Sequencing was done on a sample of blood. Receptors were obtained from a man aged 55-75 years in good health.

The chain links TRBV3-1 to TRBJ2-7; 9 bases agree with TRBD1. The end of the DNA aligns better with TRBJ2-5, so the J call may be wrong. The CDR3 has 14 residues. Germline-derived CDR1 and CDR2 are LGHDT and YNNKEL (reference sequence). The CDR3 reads CASSLTGGYETQYF. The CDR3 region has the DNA TGTGCCAGCAGCCTGACAGGGGGGTACGAGACCCAGTACTTC.

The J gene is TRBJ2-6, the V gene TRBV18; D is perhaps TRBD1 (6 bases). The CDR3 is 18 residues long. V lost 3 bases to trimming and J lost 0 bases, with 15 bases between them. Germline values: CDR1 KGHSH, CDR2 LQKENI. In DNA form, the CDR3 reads TGTGCCAGCTCACCCGGGGCAGGGGCTGCCTCTGGGGCCAACGTCCTGACTTTC. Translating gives CASSPGAGAASGANVLTF.

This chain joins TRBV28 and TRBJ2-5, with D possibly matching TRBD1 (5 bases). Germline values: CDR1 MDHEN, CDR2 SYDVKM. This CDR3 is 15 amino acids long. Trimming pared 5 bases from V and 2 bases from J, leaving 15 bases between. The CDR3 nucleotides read TGTGCCAGCAGTCGCTCGACAGTGAGACAAGAGACCCAGTACTTC. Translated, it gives CASSRSTVRQETQYF. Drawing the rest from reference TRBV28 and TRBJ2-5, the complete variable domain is DVKVTQSSRYLVKRTGEKVFLECVQDMDHENMFWYRQDPGLGLRLIYFSYDVKMKEKGDIPEGYSVSREKKERFSLILESASTNQTSMYLCASSRSTVRQETQYFGPGTRLLVL.

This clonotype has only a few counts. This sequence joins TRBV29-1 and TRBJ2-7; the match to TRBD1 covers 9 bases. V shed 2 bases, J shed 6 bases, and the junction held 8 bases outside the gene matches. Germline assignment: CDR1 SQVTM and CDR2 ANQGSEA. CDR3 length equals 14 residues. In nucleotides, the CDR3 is TGCAGCGTTGAACGGGGACAGGGTAGGAGCGAGCAGTACTTC. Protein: CSVERGQGRSEQYF.

CDR3 amino acids: CSARNPGADSPLHF. The DNA of the CDR3 is TGCAGTGCCCGCAACCCGGGGGCCGACTCACCCCTCCACTTT. This chain connects TRBV20-1 to TRBJ1-6; D might be TRBD1 (6 bases). In germline, CDR1 is DFQATT, CDR2 SNEGSKA (reference sequence). V was pared by 6 bases and J by 10 bases, with 19 bases between. This CDR3 comprises 14 residues.

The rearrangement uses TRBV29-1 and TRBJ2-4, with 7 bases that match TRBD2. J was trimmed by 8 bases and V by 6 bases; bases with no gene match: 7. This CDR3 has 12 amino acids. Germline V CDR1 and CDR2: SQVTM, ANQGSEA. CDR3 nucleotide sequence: TGCAGCGTAGAATGGGGAGGGGACATTCAGTACTTC. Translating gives CSVEWGGDIQYF.

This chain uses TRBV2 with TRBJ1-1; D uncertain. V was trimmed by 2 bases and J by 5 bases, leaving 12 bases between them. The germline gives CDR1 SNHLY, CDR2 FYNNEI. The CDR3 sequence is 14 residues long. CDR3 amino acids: CASSELSRETEAFF. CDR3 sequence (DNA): TGTGCCAGCAGTGAATTAAGTAGGGAGACTGAAGCTTTCTTT.

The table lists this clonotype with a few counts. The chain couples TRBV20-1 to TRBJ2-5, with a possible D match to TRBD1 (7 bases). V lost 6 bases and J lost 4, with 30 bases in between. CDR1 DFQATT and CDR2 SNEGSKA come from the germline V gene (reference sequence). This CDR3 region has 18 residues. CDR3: CSAPQPYRGTDASETQYF. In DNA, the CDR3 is TGCAGTGCCCCCCAGCCCTACCGCGGGACAGACGCCTCAGAGACCCAGTACTTC.